The 31 T cell receptor beta chains given below trace back to one sample, sequenced in a study of OX40 agonist ivuxolimab in advanced cancers. The protocol was immunoSEQ multiplex PCR, while the TCRdb copy is restricted to in-frame clones and leaves out a portion. The sample has about 31,000 clones, 87% seen once. The starting material was CD4+ or CD8+ T cells sorted from blood, obtained in a trial of the OX40 agonist ivuxolimab. The receptors stem from an adult with an advanced solid tumor such as melanoma, head and neck, liver or kidney cancer.

V and J are TRBV6-6 and TRBJ2-1, with TRBD2 as a possible D gene (6 bases). Germline V gives CDR1 MNHNY, CDR2 SVGAGI (reference sequence). The CDR3 length is 16 residues. Trimming pared 0 bases from V and 10 bases from J, leaving 19 bases between. DNA for the CDR3: TGTGCCAGCAGTTACTCGAGATCGTCGGGAGCAGGGGAGCAGTTCTTC. This translates into CASSYSRSSGAGEQFF.

The CDR3 DNA follows: TGTGCCAGCAGCGGGGACAGGCCAGATACGCAGTATTTT. This sequence encodes CASSGDRPDTQYF. The chain recombines TRBV9 with TRBJ2-3; 8 nucleotides match TRBD1. Looked up from germline, CDR1 is SGDLS and CDR2 is YYNGEE. The CDR3 totals 13 residues. The V and J ends lost 3 bases and 4 bases, in that order; junction bases with no gene match: 1.

The genes are TRBV5-4 and TRBJ1-4; D not certain. There are 13 residues in the CDR3. Germline CDR1 SGHNT, CDR2 YYREEE (reference sequence). Trimming removed 2 bases at V and 5 bases at J, with 7 bases between. CDR3 loop: CASSFGQNEKLFF. The DNA for the CDR3 is TGTGCCAGCAGCTTCGGTCAGAATGAAAAACTGTTTTTT.

This chain links TRBV7-9 with TRBJ2-3; D remains unclear. Trimming left V 1 base short and J 1 base short, with 6 bases between. CDR3 length equals 14 residues. Germline lookup yields CDR1 SEHNR and CDR2 FQNEAQ (reference sequence). The CDR3 spells CASSLGAGTDTQYF. CDR3 in DNA: TGTGCCAGCAGCTTAGGGGCAGGCACAGATACGCAGTATTTT. Supplemented by reference TRBV7-9 and TRBJ2-3, the full variable domain reads DTGVSQNPRHKITKRGQNVTFRCDPISEHNRLYWYRQTLGQGPEFLTYFQNEAQLEKSRLLSDRFSAERPKGSFSTLEIQRTEQGDSAMYLCASSLGAGTDTQYFGPGTRLTVL.

This rearrangement joins TRBV6-5 to TRBJ2-7; D is undetermined. Germline CDR1 MNHEY, CDR2 SVGAGI. The V end was cut by 5 bases, the J end by 4 bases, with 9 bases between. CDR3 length: 12 amino acids. In DNA, the CDR3 is TGTGCCAGCAGTCTGGATGGTTACGAGCAGTACTTC. It is translated as CASSLDGYEQYF.

The rearrangement links TRBV9 to TRBJ2-5; TRBD2 agrees at 7 bases. CDR1 and CDR2 from the germline V gene are SGDLS and YYNGEE. V lost 2 bases, J lost 4 bases, and 11 bases stayed unmatched. CDR3 length equals 16 residues. In DNA form, the CDR3 reads TGTGCCAGCAGCGTGTTAGGCGGGGGAGAGTTAGAGACCCAGTACTTC. Protein sequence: CASSVLGGGELETQYF.

V usage is TRBV7-2 and J usage is TRBJ2-1; 9 bases line up with TRBD1. CDR1 and CDR2 from the germline V gene are SGHTA and FQGNSA. The CDR3 is 13 amino acids. With V trimmed by 5 bases and J by 9 bases, 5 bases remained unmatched. In DNA form, the CDR3 reads TGTGCCAGCAGCCCCGGGACAGGGAGTGAGCAGTTCTTC. Amino acids: CASSPGTGSEQFF.

The V and J genes are TRBV27 and TRBJ2-3, with D possibly TRBD1 on 5 matching bases. CDR1 and CDR2 (germline): MNHEY, SMNVEV (reference sequence). The germline V and J ends were trimmed by 2 bases and 2 bases, with 11 bases remaining between them. The CDR3 contains 15 residues. The DNA for the CDR3 is TGTGCCAGCAGTTTAGGGCTCAGGGACACAGATACGCAGTATTTT. Its translation is CASSLGLRDTDTQYF.

V is TRBV6-6 and J is TRBJ2-7; possibly TRBD1 or TRBD2 for D (5 bases each). Trimming cost V 2 bases and J 5 bases, with 7 bases left between them. CDR3 length equals 12 residues. In germline, CDR1 is MNHNY, CDR2 SVGAGI (reference sequence). The chain's CDR3 is CASSYGDHEQYF. The DNA of the CDR3 is TGTGCCAGCAGTTACGGGGACCACGAGCAGTACTTC.

CDR3 residues: CASSGHAIFDEQFF. DNA for the CDR3: TGTGCCAGTAGCGGACACGCGATCTTCGATGAGCAGTTCTTC. The chain has TRBV19 and TRBJ2-1; D may be TRBD1 (5 bases). The germline V gene encodes CDR1 LNHDA and CDR2 SQIVND (reference sequence). The CDR3 length is 14 residues. Trimming left V 6 bases short and J 8 bases short, with 17 bases between.

This chain connects TRBV18 to TRBJ2-7; TRBD1 matches 10 bases. The CDR3 covers 16 residues. V was clipped by 4 bases and J by 5 bases; unmatched bases: 11. CDR1 KGHSH and CDR2 LQKENI come from the germline V gene. The CDR3 DNA reads as TGTGCCAGCTCACGCCAGGGACAGGGGTGGAGTGACGAGCAGTACTTC. It is translated as CASSRQGQGWSDEQYF.

This clone appeared a single time. The chain couples TRBV7-6 to TRBJ2-1; possibly TRBD1 for D (5 bases). Trimming cost V 5 bases and J 10 bases, with 9 bases left between them. CDR3 size: 11 residues. Germline values: CDR1 SGHVS, CDR2 FNYEAQ. The CDR3 protein is CASSLNREQFF. In nucleotides, the CDR3 is TGTGCCAGCAGCCTAAACAGGGAGCAGTTCTTC.

This clone was seen just once. The chain uses TRBV19 and TRBJ2-5; D is possibly TRBD1 (5 bases). There are 13 residues in the CDR3. The germline CDR1 and CDR2 sequences are LNHDA and SQIVND (reference sequence). V lost 3 bases and J lost 2, with 7 bases in between. CDR3 in amino acids: CASSIRTQETQYF. For the CDR3, the DNA is TGTGCCAGTAGTATTCGGACACAAGAGACCCAGTACTTC.

The V call is TRBV11-3, the J call TRBJ2-3; D remains ambiguous. The CDR3 is made up of 14 amino acids. Per the germline V gene, CDR1 is SGHNT and CDR2 is YENEEA. V was cut by 0 bases and J by 8 bases, with 12 bases left in between. As DNA, the CDR3 is TGTGCCAGCAGCTTAGATCGGGCCACCGGTACGCAGTATTTT. Translation: CASSLDRATGTQYF.

This sequence joins TRBV18 and TRBJ2-3, with D tentatively TRBD2 (6 bases). CDR1 is KGHSH and CDR2 is LQKENI in the germline V gene. This CDR3 spans 17 amino acids. Trimming took 0 bases from V and 0 from J, leaving 13 bases between them. CDR3 in DNA: TGTGCCAGCTCACCACCGCGGGGCAGTACTAGCACAGATACGCAGTATTTT. Protein sequence: CASSPPRGSTSTDTQYF.

This chain joins TRBV28 and TRBJ1-5; no reliable D call. In germline, CDR1 is MDHEN, CDR2 SYDVKM. Trimming took off 1 base at V and 3 bases at J, with 7 bases between the two ends. CDR3 length: 14 residues. The CDR3 DNA is TGTGCCAGCAGTTTATTAAGCTCCAATCAGCCCCAGCATTTT. As protein: CASSLLSSNQPQHF.

The rearrangement links TRBV9 to TRBJ2-3; 10 bases map to TRBD2. In germline, CDR1 is SGDLS, CDR2 YYNGEE. The CDR3 has 14 residues. The J segment lost 5 bases and the V segment lost 6 bases, leaving 6 bases of the junction unmatched. CDR3 nucleotides: TGTGCCAGCACCTCTAGCGGGAGAGGAGATACGCAGTATTTT. Its protein is CASTSSGRGDTQYF.

This chain joins TRBV18 and TRBJ2-2; 11 bases fit TRBD1. The CDR3 runs to 16 residues. After removal of 3 bases from V and 7 bases from J, the junction contained 7 bases not matched to a gene. Per the germline V gene, CDR1 is KGHSH and CDR2 is LQKENI. The chain's CDR3 is CASSPPGQGAFGELFF. CDR3 in DNA: TGTGCCAGCTCACCCCCCGGACAGGGGGCGTTCGGGGAGCTGTTTTTT.

The chain carries TRBV6-6 and TRBJ2-5, with 8 bases aligning to TRBD2. Trimming took 7 bases from V and 4 from J; bases not matched to a gene: 5. The CDR3 extends over 13 amino acids. The germline CDR1 and CDR2 sequences are MNHNY and SVGAGI (reference sequence). CDR3 nucleotide sequence: TGTGCCAGCACTCGGGGGGGCGGAGAGACCCAGTACTTC. This sequence encodes CASTRGGGETQYF.

The J gene is TRBJ2-1, the V gene TRBV19, with 12 bases fitting TRBD2. The length of the CDR3 is 15 residues. V lost 3 bases and J lost 5; bases outside the gene matches: 2. Germline CDR1 is LNHDA and CDR2 is SQIVND (reference sequence). The CDR3 DNA reads TGTGCCAGTAGTATTCTAGCGGGAGGGAACAATGAGCAGTTCTTC. Its translation: CASSILAGGNNEQFF.

The chain has TRBV28 and TRBJ2-4, with D possibly being TRBD1 (6 bases). Germline CDR1 and CDR2: MDHEN and SYDVKM. V shed 6 bases and J shed 0 bases, with 15 bases lying between them. There are 16 residues in the CDR3. CDR3 amino acids: CASSRNREIAKNIQYF. The DNA for the CDR3 is TGTGCCAGCAGCCGTAACAGGGAGATAGCCAAAAACATTCAGTACTTC.

The chain carries TRBV28 and TRBJ1-1; maybe TRBD1 (5 bases). Per the germline V gene, CDR1 is MDHEN and CDR2 is SYDVKM. The CDR3 spans 12 residues. V was cut by 6 bases and J by 1 base, with 6 bases left in between. CDR3 loop: CASRTGNTEAFF. The CDR3 DNA sequence: TGTGCCAGCAGAACAGGGAACACTGAAGCTTTCTTT.

CDR3 sequence (DNA): TGTGCCAGCAGCCTAACAGGGATCGACACTGAAGCTTTCTTT. Translating it yields CASSLTGIDTEAFF. V and J are TRBV5-4 and TRBJ1-1; possible D gene TRBD1, 6 bases. The CDR3 has 14 residues. Germline assignment: CDR1 SGHNT and CDR2 YYREEE (reference sequence). Trimming pared 4 bases from V and 3 bases from J, leaving 13 bases between.

The V gene is TRBV2, the J gene TRBJ2-7, with 13 bases lining up with TRBD2. Germline V gene data show CDR1 as SNHLY and CDR2 as FYNNEI. V trimming: 4 bases; J trimming: 3 bases; junction bases outside the gene matches: 6. This CDR3 contains 16 residues. Written as DNA, the CDR3 is TGTGCCAGCAGTGGCCCACTAGCGGGAGGGGACTACGAGCAGTACTTC. Translation gives CASSGPLAGGDYEQYF.

This clone came up once. The V gene is TRBV5-8, the J gene TRBJ1-4; D unresolved. Per the germline V gene, CDR1 is SGHTS and CDR2 is YDEGEE. With 3 bases removed from V and 7 bases from J, the gap between germline ends came to 10 bases. The CDR3 has 13 residues. The CDR3 DNA reads as TGTGCCAGCAGCTCTTCGGTGGGTGAAAAACTGTTTTTT. It codes for CASSSSVGEKLFF. Looking up the rest from reference TRBV5-8 and TRBJ1-4 gives the full variable domain: EAGVTQSPTHLIKTRGQQATLRCSPISGHTSVYWYQQALGLGLQFLLWYDEGEERNRGNFPPRFSGRQFPNYSSELNVNALELEDSALYLCASSSSVGEKLFFGSGTQLSVL.

The CDR3: CASTWRQGNQPQHF. CDR3 in DNA: TGTGCCAGTACCTGGAGGCAGGGGAATCAGCCCCAGCATTTT. J is TRBJ1-5 and V is TRBV19, with D possibly TRBD1 on 6 matching bases. Trimming took 7 bases from V and 4 from J, leaving 14 bases between them. In germline, CDR1 is LNHDA, CDR2 SQIVND (reference sequence). The length of the CDR3 is 14 residues. The full variable domain, its missing parts supplied by reference TRBV19 and TRBJ1-5, is DGGITQSPKYLFRKEGQNVTLSCEQNLNHDAMYWYRQDPGQGLRLIYYSQIVNDFQKGDIAEGYSVSREKKESFPLTVTSAQKNPTAFYLCASTWRQGNQPQHFGDGTRLSIL.

This clone was observed a single time. V is TRBV5-6 and J is TRBJ2-1; perhaps TRBD2 as D (6 bases). This CDR3 is 18 amino acids long. V gave up 4 bases and J gave up 7 bases, with 27 bases separating them. CDR1 is SGHDT and CDR2 is YYEEEE in the germline V gene. The CDR3 coding sequence is TGTGCCAGCAGCGCGCCTCTGGGGGGACCCAGATTAGGGAATGAGCAGTTCTTC. Amino acids: CASSAPLGGPRLGNEQFF.

This clone was detected only once. The chain links TRBV2 to TRBJ2-1; 8 bases align to TRBD1. The CDR3 is made up of 14 amino acids. Germline assignment: CDR1 SNHLY and CDR2 FYNNEI. V lost 9 bases, J lost 0 bases, and 4 bases stayed unmatched. The CDR3 protein is CASRDRSSYNEQFF. The CDR3 DNA is TGTGCCAGTCGGGACAGGAGCTCCTACAATGAGCAGTTCTTC.

The chain uses TRBV7-6 and TRBJ2-1, with D tentatively TRBD1 (6 bases). The germline gives CDR1 SGHVS, CDR2 FNYEAQ. There are 16 residues in the CDR3. Trimming shortened V by 4 bases and J by 4 bases, and 17 bases separated the two germline ends. CDR3 nucleotide sequence: TGTGCCAGCAGCTCTCAGGGGTTCGGAGTGTACAATGAGCAGTTCTTC. Translated, it gives CASSSQGFGVYNEQFF.

The rearrangement links TRBV5-6 to TRBJ2-7; possible D gene TRBD2, 6 bases. The germline V gene encodes CDR1 SGHDT and CDR2 YYEEEE. Trimming took 2 bases from V and 3 from J, leaving 9 bases between them. This CDR3 has 13 amino acids. The CDR3 is CASSFGSFYEQYF. CDR3 DNA: TGTGCCAGCAGCTTCGGGAGTTTCTACGAGCAGTACTTC.

CDR3 in amino acids: CSVAWGTGQANQPQHF. As DNA, the CDR3 is TGCAGCGTTGCTTGGGGTACAGGGCAAGCGAATCAGCCCCAGCATTTT. The chain is built from TRBV29-1 and TRBJ1-5; the D gene is possibly TRBD1 (6 bases). Trimming left V 4 bases short and J 4 bases short, with 20 bases between. Germline CDR1 SQVTM, CDR2 ANQGSEA. The CDR3 is 16 residues long.